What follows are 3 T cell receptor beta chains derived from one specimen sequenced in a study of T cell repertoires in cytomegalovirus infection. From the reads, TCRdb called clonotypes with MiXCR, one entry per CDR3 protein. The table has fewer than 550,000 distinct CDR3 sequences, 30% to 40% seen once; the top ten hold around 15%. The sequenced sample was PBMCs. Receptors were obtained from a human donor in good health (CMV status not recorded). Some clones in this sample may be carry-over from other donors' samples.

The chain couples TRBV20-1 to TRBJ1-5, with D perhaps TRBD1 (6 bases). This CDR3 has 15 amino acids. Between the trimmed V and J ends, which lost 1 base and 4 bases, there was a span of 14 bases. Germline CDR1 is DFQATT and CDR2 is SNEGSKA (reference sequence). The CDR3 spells CSARGSGTPNQPQHF. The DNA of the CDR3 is TGCAGTGCTAGAGGATCCGGGACACCTAATCAGCCCCAGCATTTT.

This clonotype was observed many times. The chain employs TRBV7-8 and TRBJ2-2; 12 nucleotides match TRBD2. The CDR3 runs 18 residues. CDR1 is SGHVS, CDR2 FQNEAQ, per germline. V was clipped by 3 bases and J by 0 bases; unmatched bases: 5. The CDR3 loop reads CASSFWTSGATNTGELFF. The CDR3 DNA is TGTGCCAGCAGCTTTTGGACTAGCGGGGCAACGAACACCGGGGAGCTGTTTTTT.

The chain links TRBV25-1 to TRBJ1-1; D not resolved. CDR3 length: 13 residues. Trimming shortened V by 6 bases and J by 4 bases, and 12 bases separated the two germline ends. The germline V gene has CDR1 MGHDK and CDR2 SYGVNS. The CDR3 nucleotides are TGTGCCAGCAGGGAGGTGCCTGGCACTGAAGCTTTCTTT. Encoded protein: CASREVPGTEAFF.